This TCR beta chain is from a study of cytomegalovirus exposure and HLA in healthy donors. Study-level information: From donors who were HLA-typed, an early data release held about 89 million unique TCRs.

Overall study results and limits: Previously analyzed data showed that most TCR beta V segments were productive at a frequency of about 87% or about 30%. What a later analysis showed was that several of the most significant clusters appeared linked to common viral pathogens. The records held CMV serostatus as the only immune exposure information.

Points on this clone: The antigen is unknown.

60 Vbeta and 13 Jbeta primers were used in PCR. Clones were sequenced by immunoSEQ multiplex PCR, and TCRdb holds only the in-frame ones, with some missing. Among about 210,000 clones listed, almost 80% were seen once. Material: PBMCs. The receptor comes from a male donor in good health and CMV-seronegative.

CDR3 loop: CASSLGPRSNQPQHF. CDR3 in DNA: TGTGCCAGCAGCTTGGGGCCCCGAAGCAATCAGCCCCAGCATTTT. The chain joins TRBV7-9 to TRBJ1-5; D possibly corresponds to TRBD1 (5 bases). The CDR3 loop spans 15 amino acids. V lost 3 bases and J lost 1, with 10 bases in between. CDR1 and CDR2 from the germline V gene are SEHNR and FQNEAQ (reference sequence).